This TCR beta chain was captured by sequencing in a study of CD8 T cells in ankylosing spondylitis. Study-wide findings and caveats: A motif of 7 to 9 highly homologous TCR beta variants was seen as apparently characteristic of ankylosing spondylitis blood.

The CDR3 has 13 amino acids. The V and J ends lost 6 bases and 2 bases respectively, with 8 bases between them. The V gene's germline CDR1 is MNHEY and CDR2 SVGEGT. This clonotype was picked up many times. The target antigen is unknown. Libraries of TCR beta came from quantitative 5'-RACE with molecular barcodes. Using its own MiXCR run on the 5' RACE reads, TCRdb lists one record per CDR3 protein. The profile shows fewer than 550,000 distinct CDR3 sequences, roughly 5.3% of them singletons. The V gene is TRBV6-2 or TRBV6-3, the J gene TRBJ2-1, with unresolved D. The receptor was isolated from a male donor with ankylosing spondylitis. The sample comprised blood, either unsorted or a sorted T cell fraction (not recorded which). CDR3 loop: CASRAGPYNEQFF. CDR3 sequence (DNA): TGTGCCAGCAGGGCTGGGCCCTACAATGAGCAGTTCTTC.